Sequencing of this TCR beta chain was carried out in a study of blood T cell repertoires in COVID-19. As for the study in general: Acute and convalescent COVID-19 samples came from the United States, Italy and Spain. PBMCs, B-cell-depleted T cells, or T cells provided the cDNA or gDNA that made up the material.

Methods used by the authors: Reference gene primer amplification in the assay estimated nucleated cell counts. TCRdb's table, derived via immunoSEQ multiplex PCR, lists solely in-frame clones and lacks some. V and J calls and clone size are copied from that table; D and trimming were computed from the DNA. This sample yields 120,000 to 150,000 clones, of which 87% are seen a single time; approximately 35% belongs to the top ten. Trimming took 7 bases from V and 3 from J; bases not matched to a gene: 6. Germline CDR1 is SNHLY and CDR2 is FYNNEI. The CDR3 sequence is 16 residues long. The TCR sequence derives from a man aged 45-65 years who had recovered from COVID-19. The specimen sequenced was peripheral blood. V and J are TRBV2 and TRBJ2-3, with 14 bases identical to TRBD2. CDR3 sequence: CASIGGLAGGTDTQYF. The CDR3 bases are TGTGCCAGCATCGGAGGACTAGCGGGGGGAACAGATACGCAGTATTTT. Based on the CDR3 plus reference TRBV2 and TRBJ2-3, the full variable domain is EPEVTQTPSHQVTQMGQEVILRCVPISNHLYFYWYRQILGQKVEFLVSFYNNEISEKSEIFDDQFSVERPDGSNFTLKIRSTKLEDSAMYFCASIGGLAGGTDTQYFGPGTRLTVL.